The 22 T cell receptor beta chains below all came from one sample that was sequenced in a study of cytomegalovirus exposure and HLA in healthy donors. The study ran its PCR with 60 Vbeta and 13 Jbeta primers. Sequencing used immunoSEQ multiplex PCR; TCRdb keeps in-frame clones, though not all of them. The repertoire consists of 150,000 to 200,000 clones, with roughly 70% occurring once and the leading ten covering roughly 6.6%. Sequenced sample: PBMCs. All receptors derive from a man in his forties or fifties in good health and CMV-seropositive.

This clone appeared a single time. This rearrangement joins TRBV12-5 to TRBJ1-4; D is uncertain. The CDR3 is 15 residues long. Germline V gene sequence: CDR1 LGHNT, CDR2 FRNRAP. Trimming stripped 6 bases from V and 4 bases from J, with 15 bases between. CDR3 nucleotides: TGTGCTAGTGGCCCCGGGATCGGCCTTAATGAAAAACTGTTTTTT. Its protein product is CASGPGIGLNEKLFF.

This clone turned up a few times. The rearrangement links TRBV6-1 to TRBJ1-2; TRBD1 matches 10 bases. Germline CDR1 is MNHNS and CDR2 is SASEGT. This CDR3 has 13 residues. V lost 8 bases and J lost 4; bases outside the gene matches: 4. The CDR3 loop is CASGGTGVYGYTF. For the CDR3, the DNA is TGTGCCAGCGGGGGGACAGGGGTCTATGGCTACACCTTC.

This clone came up once. The gene calls are TRBV11-3 and TRBJ2-7; possible D gene TRBD2, 6 bases. V was cut by 2 bases and J by 7 bases, with 15 bases left in between. Germline-derived CDR1 and CDR2 are SGHNT and YENEEA. The CDR3 runs to 14 residues. The CDR3 protein is CASSLTARGGEQYF. The CDR3 DNA reads as TGTGCCAGCAGCTTAACGGCGCGAGGAGGGGAGCAGTACTTC.

This clone turned up a few times. The V and J genes are TRBV5-4 and TRBJ1-1, with TRBD1 identical over 12 bases. Germline values: CDR1 SGHNT, CDR2 YYREEE (reference sequence). V dropped 2 bases and J dropped 3; count of bases not matched to a gene: 11. The CDR3 covers 18 residues. CDR3 protein: CASSFGLVGQGADTEAFF. The CDR3 DNA reads TGTGCCAGCAGCTTTGGCCTAGTGGGACAGGGGGCCGACACTGAAGCTTTCTTT.

The rearrangement joins TRBV10-3 to TRBJ2-5; D not resolved. The DNA end is a closer match to TRBJ2-7, so the J assignment may be wrong. This CDR3 spans 11 amino acids. Looked up from germline, CDR1 is ENHRY and CDR2 is SYGVKD. The CDR3 sequence is CATTEAYEQYF. The CDR3 DNA follows: TGTGCCACCACAGAAGCCTACGAGCAGTACTTC.

V is TRBV5-4 and J is TRBJ1-6; TRBD1 aligns across 7 bases. V dropped 2 bases and J dropped 7; count of bases not matched to a gene: 3. The germline CDR1 and CDR2 sequences are SGHNT and YYREEE (reference sequence). The CDR3 loop spans 14 amino acids. CDR3 residues: CASSLQGYNSPLHF. The DNA for the CDR3 is TGTGCCAGCAGCTTACAGGGGTACAATTCACCCCTCCACTTT.

This rearrangement joins TRBV15 to TRBJ1-5; D remains unclear. Trimming took 0 bases from V and 7 from J, leaving 13 bases between them. Per the germline V gene, CDR1 is LNHNV and CDR2 is YYDKDF (reference sequence). CDR3 length: 15 residues. CDR3 DNA: TGTGCCACCAGCAGAGATGGTCGGGTGTTACAGCCCCAGCATTTT. It translates to CATSRDGRVLQPQHF.

The chain is built from TRBV27 and TRBJ1-1, with D unclear. Trimming stripped 5 bases from V and 1 base from J, with 8 bases between. The V gene's germline CDR1 is MNHEY and CDR2 SMNVEV (reference sequence). There are 13 residues in the CDR3. The DNA of the CDR3 is TGTGCCAGCAGTCCCGCGGGGAACACTGAAGCTTTCTTT. Amino acid sequence: CASSPAGNTEAFF.

In its sample, this clone was seen a few times. The J gene is TRBJ2-7, the V gene TRBV2; no reliable D call. The germline CDR1 and CDR2 sequences are SNHLY and FYNNEI. The CDR3 extends over 14 amino acids. Trimming left V 4 bases short and J 6 bases short, with 16 bases between. CDR3 sequence reads: CASSGPFYSGEQYF. In DNA, the CDR3 is TGTGCCAGCAGTGGTCCCTTTTATAGTGGCGAGCAGTACTTC.

This rearrangement joins TRBV20-1 to TRBJ2-7, with TRBD2 as a possible D gene (6 bases). V shed 5 bases and J shed 7 bases, with 12 bases lying between them. This CDR3 has 11 residues. The germline V gene encodes CDR1 DFQATT and CDR2 SNEGSKA (reference sequence). This chain's CDR3 is CSASGAGEQYF. The CDR3 DNA is TGCAGTGCTTCCGGGGCGGGGGAGCAGTACTTC.

The rearrangement uses TRBV2 and TRBJ2-7; possible D gene TRBD1, 6 bases. The CDR3 has 17 amino acids. Per the germline V gene, CDR1 is SNHLY and CDR2 is FYNNEI. V was trimmed by 6 bases and J by 3 bases, leaving 24 bases between them. The chain's CDR3 is CASSETPRRTANYEQYF. For the CDR3, the DNA is TGTGCCAGCAGCGAAACTCCACGAAGGACAGCTAACTACGAGCAGTACTTC.

The rearrangement links TRBV4-2 to TRBJ2-5; D unclear. The CDR3 runs 14 residues. Germline values: CDR1 LGHNA, CDR2 YNFKEQ. Trimming removed 1 base at V and 9 bases at J, with 15 bases between. The CDR3 here is CASSQGAESLAQYF. The DNA of the CDR3 is TGTGCCAGCAGCCAAGGGGCCGAGTCCCTGGCCCAGTACTTC.

The rearrangement joins TRBV7-2 to TRBJ2-3, with TRBD1 matching over 9 bases. The germline V gene encodes CDR1 SGHTA and CDR2 FQGNSA. Losses at the gene ends were 7 bases for V and 3 bases for J; bases not matched to a gene: 8. CDR3 length: 15 amino acids. The CDR3 DNA is TGTGCCAGCAACGTAGGGACAGGGATTACAGATACGCAGTATTTT. This translates into CASNVGTGITDTQYF.

The genes are TRBV9 and TRBJ2-2; D is perhaps TRBD2 (6 bases). CDR1 SGDLS and CDR2 YYNGEE come from the germline V gene. There are 14 residues in the CDR3. Trimming pared 3 bases from V and 3 bases from J, leaving 9 bases between. The CDR3 nucleotides read TGTGCCAGCAGCGCCGGGACTCACACCGGGGAGCTGTTTTTT. Residues: CASSAGTHTGELFF.

The rearrangement joins TRBV7-2 to TRBJ2-2, with D possibly being TRBD1 (5 bases). The CDR3 extends over 13 amino acids. The V gene's germline CDR1 is SGHTA and CDR2 FQGNSA. Trimming cost V 6 bases and J 7 bases, with 12 bases left between them. The CDR3 coding sequence is TGTGCCAGCAGTGATCAGGGATTCGGGGAGCTGTTTTTT. Protein product: CASSDQGFGELFF.

The rearrangement links TRBV5-1 to TRBJ2-7; 10 nucleotides align to TRBD1. The CDR3 sequence is 14 residues long. The V gene's germline CDR1 is SGHRS and CDR2 YFSETQ. The ends lost 3 bases at V and 2 bases at J; junction bases unmatched: 2. CDR3 nucleotide sequence: TGCGCCAGCAGCTACGGGACAGGGGCCTACGAGCAGTACTTC. Its protein is CASSYGTGAYEQYF.

This chain connects TRBV5-1 to TRBJ1-2; a possible D gene is TRBD1 (6 bases). The V and J ends lost 4 bases and 0 bases respectively, with 13 bases between them. The CDR3 contains 15 residues. Germline V lookup: CDR1 SGHRS, CDR2 YFSETQ. CDR3 DNA sequence: TGCGCCAGCAGCGCAGGGGACAACGCTAACTATGGCTACACCTTC. Translated: CASSAGDNANYGYTF.

This clone was picked up one time. V is TRBV7-6 and J is TRBJ1-2; TRBD1 is a possible D gene (6 bases). The germline V gene has CDR1 SGHVS and CDR2 FNYEAQ. V shed 4 bases and J shed 1 base, with 16 bases lying between them. This CDR3 is built from 16 residues. This CDR3 is CASSSSLDRFNYGYTF. The CDR3 bases are TGTGCCAGCAGCTCTTCGTTGGACAGATTTAACTATGGCTACACCTTC.

The genes are TRBV10-3 and TRBJ2-5, with D unresolved. The J call may be wrong; the DNA end is better matched by TRBJ2-7. The V gene's germline CDR1 is ENHRY and CDR2 SYGVKD. This CDR3 comprises 14 residues. CDR3 coding DNA: TGTGCCATCAGTAACAAGACAAGTTCCTACGAGCAGTACTTC. This encodes CAISNKTSSYEQYF.

V gene TRBV4-3 combines with J gene TRBJ1-2; D is uncertain. Trimming cost V 1 base and J 8 bases, with 14 bases left between them. The CDR3 is made up of 14 amino acids. Germline V lookup: CDR1 LGHNA, CDR2 YSLEER. The CDR3 protein is CASSQGSNSQGYTF. The CDR3 coding sequence is TGCGCCAGCAGCCAAGGATCTAACTCCCAAGGCTACACCTTC.

V gene TRBV5-1 combines with J gene TRBJ2-1; the match to TRBD2 covers 7 bases. The CDR3 is 14 amino acids. The trim removed 4 bases at V and 6 bases at J, leaving 7 bases unmatched. Germline CDR1 SGHRS, CDR2 YFSETQ. CDR3 nucleotides: TGCGCCAGCAGCGTGGCAGGGAGGGTCAATGAGCAGTTCTTC. Translated: CASSVAGRVNEQFF.

This chain connects TRBV30 to TRBJ1-5; 10 nucleotides match TRBD1. CDR1 is GTSNPN, CDR2 SVGIG, per germline (reference sequence). This CDR3 comprises 14 residues. The J segment lost 7 bases and the V segment lost 3 bases, leaving 6 bases of the junction unmatched. Here the CDR3 reads CAWRGQGLGQPQHF. The CDR3 region has the DNA TGTGCCTGGAGGGGACAGGGGCTGGGACAGCCCCAGCATTTT.